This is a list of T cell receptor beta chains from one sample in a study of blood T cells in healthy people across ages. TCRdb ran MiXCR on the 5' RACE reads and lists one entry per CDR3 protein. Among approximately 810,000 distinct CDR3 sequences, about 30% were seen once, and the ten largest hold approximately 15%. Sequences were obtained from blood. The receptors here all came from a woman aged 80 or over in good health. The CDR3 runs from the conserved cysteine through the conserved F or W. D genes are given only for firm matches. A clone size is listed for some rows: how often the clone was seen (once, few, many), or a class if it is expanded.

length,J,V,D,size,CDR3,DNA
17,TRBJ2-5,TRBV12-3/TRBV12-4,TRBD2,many,CASTPTSGGLRTETQYF,TGTGCCAGCACCCCGACTAGCGGGGGCCTAAGAACAGAGACCCAGTACTTC
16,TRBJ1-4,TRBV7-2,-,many,CASSPYLRATNEKLFF,TGTGCCAGCAGCCCGTACCTTAGAGCAACTAATGAAAAACTGTTTTTT
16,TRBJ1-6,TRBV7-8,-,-,CANSLGNRAINSPLHF,TGTGCCAACAGCTTAGGAAATAGAGCGATTAATTCACCCCTCCACTTT
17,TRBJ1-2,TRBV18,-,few,CASSPGAGGGSNYGYTF,TGTGCCAGCTCACCGGGAGCTGGCGGGGGTTCTAACTATGGCTACACCTTC
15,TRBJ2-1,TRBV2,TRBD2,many,CASRVTSGYYNEQFF,TGTGCCAGCAGAGTTACTAGCGGGTATTACAATGAGCAGTTCTTC
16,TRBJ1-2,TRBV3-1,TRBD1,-,CASSQDGTGTNYGYTF,TGCGCCAGCAGCCAAGATGGGACAGGGACTAACTATGGCTACACCTTC
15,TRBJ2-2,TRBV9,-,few,CASSGRGSNTGELFF,TGTGCCAGCAGCGGACGGGGATCGAACACCGGGGAGCTGTTTTTT
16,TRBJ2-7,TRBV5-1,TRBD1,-,CASRTDSGQVYNEQYF,TGCGCCAGCAGAACGGACTCTGGACAGGTATACAATGAGCAGTACTTC
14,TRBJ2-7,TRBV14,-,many,CASSQQDSKGEQYF,TGTGCCAGCAGCCAACAGGACAGCAAGGGCGAGCAGTACTTC
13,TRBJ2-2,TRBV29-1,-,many,CSVSTGYPGELFF,TGCAGCGTTTCGACAGGTTATCCCGGGGAGCTGTTTTTT
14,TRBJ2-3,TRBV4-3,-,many,CASSQDLHTDTQYF,TGCGCCAGCAGCCAAGATTTACACACAGATACGCAGTATTTT
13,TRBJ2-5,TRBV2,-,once,CASNKDGEVTQYF,TGTGCCAGCAACAAGGACGGAGAAGTGACCCAGTACTTC
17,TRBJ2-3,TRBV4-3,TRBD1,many,CASSQAYGDRPTDTQYF,TGCGCCAGCAGCCAAGCCTACGGGGACAGGCCTACAGATACGCAGTATTTT
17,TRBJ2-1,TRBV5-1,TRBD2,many,CASRSTSGASSYNEQFF,TGCGCCAGCCGCTCGACTAGCGGGGCGAGCTCCTACAATGAGCAGTTCTTC
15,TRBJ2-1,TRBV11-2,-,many,CASSLYLPVSNEQFF,TGTGCCAGCAGCTTATACCTTCCGGTTTCCAATGAGCAGTTCTTC
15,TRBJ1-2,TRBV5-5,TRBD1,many,CASSSNGQASYGYTF,TGTGCCAGCAGCTCGAATGGACAGGCTTCCTATGGCTACACCTTC
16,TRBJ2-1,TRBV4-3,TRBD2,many,CASSQEFSGGYGEQFF,TGCGCCAGCAGCCAAGAGTTTAGCGGGGGGTATGGTGAGCAGTTCTTC
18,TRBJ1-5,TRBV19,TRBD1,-,CASSIGSLGGTDNQPQHF,TGTGCCAGTAGTATAGGGAGCCTGGGGGGGACAGACAATCAGCCCCAGCATTTT
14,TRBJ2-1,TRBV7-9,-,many,CASMLAGPYNEQFF,TGTGCCAGCATGTTGGCGGGGCCGTACAATGAGCAGTTCTTC
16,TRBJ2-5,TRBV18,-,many,CASSPNAGLSEETQYF,TGTGCCAGCTCACCGAATGCGGGCCTATCGGAAGAGACCCAGTACTTC
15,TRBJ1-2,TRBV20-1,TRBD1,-,CSAREGTGYFYGYTF,TGCAGTGCTAGAGAGGGGACAGGCTACTTTTATGGCTACACCTTC
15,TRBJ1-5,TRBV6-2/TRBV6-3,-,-,CASSYRSDSRQPQHF,TGTGCCAGCAGTTACCGATCGGATTCTAGGCAGCCCCAGCATTTT
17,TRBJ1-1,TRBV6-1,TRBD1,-,CASDGGLRGPGNTEAFF,TGTGCCAGCGACGGAGGGCTTAGGGGGCCGGGGAACACTGAAGCTTTCTTT
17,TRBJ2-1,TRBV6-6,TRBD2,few,CASSYSSWRGVYNEQFF,TGTGCCAGCAGTTACTCGAGTTGGCGGGGGGTGTACAATGAGCAGTTCTTC
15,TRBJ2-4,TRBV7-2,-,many,CASSFRTDQRNIQYF,TGTGCCAGCAGCTTTCGGACAGACCAACGCAACATTCAGTACTTC
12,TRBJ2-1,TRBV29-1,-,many,CSVEGNYNEQFF,TGCAGCGTTGAAGGAAACTACAATGAGCAGTTCTTC
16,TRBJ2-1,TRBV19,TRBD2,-,CASSGGKQGGNNEQFF,TGTGCCAGTAGCGGGGGGAAGCAGGGTGGTAACAATGAGCAGTTCTTC
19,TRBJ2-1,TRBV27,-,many,CASSLEGGLGGRSYNEQFF,TGTGCCAGCAGTTTAGAAGGAGGACTTGGGGGGCGCTCCTACAATGAGCAGTTCTTC
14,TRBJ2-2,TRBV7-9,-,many,CASSPWTATGELFF,TGTGCCAGCAGCCCCTGGACAGCGACCGGGGAGCTGTTTTTT
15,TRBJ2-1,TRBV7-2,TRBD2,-,CASSPNPGLGNEQFF,TGTGCCAGCAGCCCCAACCCGGGACTAGGCAATGAGCAGTTCTTC
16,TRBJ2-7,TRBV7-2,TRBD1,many,CASSSSPPGTGGEQYF,TGTGCCAGCAGCTCGTCCCCCCCCGGGACAGGGGGCGAGCAGTACTTC
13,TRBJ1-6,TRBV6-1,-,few,CASSESTLSPLHF,TGTGCCAGCAGTGAATCGACCCTTTCACCCCTCCACTTT
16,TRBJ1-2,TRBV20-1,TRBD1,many,CSAAGQGPTFNYGYTF,TGCAGTGCTGCCGGACAGGGCCCCACTTTTAACTATGGCTACACCTTC
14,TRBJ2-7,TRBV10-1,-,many,CASTPGGFSGEQYF,TGCGCCAGCACCCCCGGTGGATTTTCGGGGGAGCAGTACTTC
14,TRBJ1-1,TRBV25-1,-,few,CASSESGSTREAFF,TGTGCCAGCAGTGAATCGGGATCCACCCGCGAAGCTTTCTTT
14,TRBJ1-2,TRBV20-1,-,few,CSARDRGGRYGYTF,TGCAGTGCTAGAGATCGCGGAGGGAGATATGGCTACACCTTC
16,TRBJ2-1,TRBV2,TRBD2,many,CASRRSPPGLGNEQFF,TGTGCCAGCAGAAGATCGCCTCCGGGACTAGGGAATGAGCAGTTCTTC
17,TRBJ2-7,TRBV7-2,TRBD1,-,CASSPAVYRGRNYEQYF,TGTGCCAGCAGCCCCGCTGTCTACAGGGGGCGGAACTACGAGCAGTACTTC
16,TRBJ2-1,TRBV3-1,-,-,CASSQWGGGLYNEQFF,TGTGCCAGCAGCCAGTGGGGGGGGGGGCTTTACAATGAGCAGTTCTTC
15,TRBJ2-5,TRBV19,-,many,CASSIDKGLGETQYF,TGTGCCAGTAGTATAGATAAGGGGCTCGGGGAGACCCAGTACTTC
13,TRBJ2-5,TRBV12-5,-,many,CASGLGGWETQYF,TGTGCTAGTGGTTTGGGGGGGTGGGAGACCCAGTACTTC
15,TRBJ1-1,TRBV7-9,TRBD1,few,CASSAPTGGNDEAFF,TGTGCCAGCAGCGCACCGACAGGGGGCAACGATGAAGCTTTCTTT
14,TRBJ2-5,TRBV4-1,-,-,CASSQEDQGATQYF,TGCGCCAGCAGCCAAGAGGACCAAGGGGCGACCCAGTACTTC
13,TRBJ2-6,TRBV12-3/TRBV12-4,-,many,CASTHSGANVLTF,TGTGCCAGCACCCACTCTGGGGCCAACGTCCTGACTTTC
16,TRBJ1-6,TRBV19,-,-,CASRKDKTTGYSPLHF,TGTGCCAGCCGAAAGGACAAGACAACCGGTTATTCACCCCTCCACTTT
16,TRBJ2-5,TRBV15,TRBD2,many,CATSRDGGLAGETQYF,TGTGCCACCAGCAGAGATGGGGGACTAGCAGGCGAGACCCAGTACTTC
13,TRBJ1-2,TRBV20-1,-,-,CSARSGINYGYTF,TGCAGTGCTAGATCGGGGATAAACTATGGCTACACCTTC
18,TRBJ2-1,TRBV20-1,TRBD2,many,CSARDPFGGRGDYNEQFF,TGCAGTGCTAGGGATCCCTTTGGCGGGCGGGGGGATTACAATGAGCAGTTCTTC
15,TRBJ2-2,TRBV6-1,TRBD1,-,CASRGTGFAPGELFF,TGTGCCAGCAGGGGGACAGGGTTCGCCCCCGGGGAGCTGTTTTTT
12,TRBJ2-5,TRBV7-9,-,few,CARGTSQETQYF,TGTGCCCGCGGGACTTCGCAAGAGACCCAGTACTTC
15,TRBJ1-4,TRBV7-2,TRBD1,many,CASSLGTGAGEKLFF,TGTGCCAGCAGCTTAGGGACAGGGGCTGGTGAAAAACTGTTTTTT
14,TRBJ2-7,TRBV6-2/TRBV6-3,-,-,CASSYSEGCLEQYF,TGTGCCAGCAGTTACTCGGAGGGTTGTTTGGAGCAGTACTTC
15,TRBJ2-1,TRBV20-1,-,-,CSARSGGGDNNEQFF,TGCAGTGCTAGATCCGGCGGGGGCGACAACAATGAGCAGTTCTTC